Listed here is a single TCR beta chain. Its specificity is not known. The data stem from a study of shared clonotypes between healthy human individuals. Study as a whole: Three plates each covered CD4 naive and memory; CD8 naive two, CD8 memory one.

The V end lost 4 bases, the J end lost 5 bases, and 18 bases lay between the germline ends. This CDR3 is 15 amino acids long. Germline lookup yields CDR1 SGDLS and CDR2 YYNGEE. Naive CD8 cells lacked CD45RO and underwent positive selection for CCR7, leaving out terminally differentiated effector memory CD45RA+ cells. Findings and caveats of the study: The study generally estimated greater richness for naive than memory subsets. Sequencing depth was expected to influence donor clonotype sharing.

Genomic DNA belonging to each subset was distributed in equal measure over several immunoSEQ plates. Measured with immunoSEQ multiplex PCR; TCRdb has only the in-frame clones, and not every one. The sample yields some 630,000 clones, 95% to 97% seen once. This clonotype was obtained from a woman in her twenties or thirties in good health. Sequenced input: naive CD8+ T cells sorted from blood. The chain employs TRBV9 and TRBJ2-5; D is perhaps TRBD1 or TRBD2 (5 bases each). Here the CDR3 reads CASSPEGQGWETQYF. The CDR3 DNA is TGTGCCAGCAGCCCCGAGGGGCAGGGCTGGGAGACCCAGTACTTC.